The clone carrying this TCR beta chain showed up just once. Antigen specificity is unknown. The second PCR ran about 6 to 12 cycles with a sample-barcoded 5' primer and J-beta primers. One entry per CDR3 protein, called by TCRdb with MiXCR from the 5' RACE reads. The sample contains about 670,000 distinct CDR3 sequences, 40% to 45% of which appear only once. This specimen comes from a study of blood T cells in healthy people across ages. Overall study results and limits: It was the long-lived donors that had more naive CD4+ cells and higher diversity than aged donors.

Germline CDR1 and CDR2: WNHNN and SYGVQD (reference sequence). The CDR3 is 13 residues long. Trimming stripped 6 bases from V and 0 bases from J, with 7 bases between. The chain carries TRBV10-1 and TRBJ2-3; D is undetermined. This clonotype originated in a man at least 80 years old in good health. The specimen was blood. CDR3 sequence reads: CASRSSSTDTQYF. The CDR3 DNA reads as TGCGCCAGCAGGTCATCTAGCACAGATACGCAGTATTTT.